What follows is one T cell receptor beta chain and its context. The antigen is unknown. This record belongs to a study of shared clonotypes between healthy human individuals. Study observations and caveats: Clonotypes that were shared across a few donors made up approximately 5% of naive CD4 clonotypes. The four-donor shared clonotypes exceeded non-shared clonotypes in generation probability, with non-shared ones scoring lower.

Positive CCR7 selection of CD45RO-negative cells yielded the naive CD8 cells, and terminally differentiated effector memory CD45RA+ cells were excluded. All donors were healthy HIV-negative adults lacking recent acute infections or vaccinations. Original data processing: With immunoSEQ giving junction-only sequences and no quality scores, filtering differed. TCRdb's table, derived via immunoSEQ multiplex PCR, lists solely in-frame clones and lacks some. V and J calls and clone size are copied from that table; D and trimming were computed from the DNA. The data show nearly 2 million clones, about 95% seen once. The sequenced sample consisted of naive CD8+ T cells sorted from blood. This sequence originates from a man younger than 30 in good health.

CDR3 in amino acids: CASSDRLRLYEQYF. Written as DNA, the CDR3 is TGTGCCAGCAGCGATCGACTCAGACTCTACGAGCAGTACTTC. V gene TRBV5-6 combines with J gene TRBJ2-7, with D unclear. Trimming left V 4 bases short and J 3 bases short, with 14 bases between. The CDR3 sequence is 14 residues long. CDR1 is SGHDT, CDR2 YYEEEE, per germline. Variable domain in full (rest from reference TRBV5-6 and TRBJ2-7): DAGVTQSPTHLIKTRGQQVTLRCSPKSGHDTVSWYQQALGQGPQFIFQYYEEEERQRGNFPDRFSGHQFPNYSSELNVNALLLGDSALYLCASSDRLRLYEQYFGPGTRLTVT.